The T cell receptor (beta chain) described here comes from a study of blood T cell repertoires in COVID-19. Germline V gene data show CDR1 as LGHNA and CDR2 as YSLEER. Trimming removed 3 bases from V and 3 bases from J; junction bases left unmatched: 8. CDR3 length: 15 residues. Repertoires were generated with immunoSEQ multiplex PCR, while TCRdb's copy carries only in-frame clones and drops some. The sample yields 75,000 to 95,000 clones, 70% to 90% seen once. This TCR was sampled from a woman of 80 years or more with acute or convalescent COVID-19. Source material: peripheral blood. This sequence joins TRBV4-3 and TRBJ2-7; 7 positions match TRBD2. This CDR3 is CASSHSSGSYYEQYF. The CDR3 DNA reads TGCGCCAGCAGCCACTCTAGCGGATCTTACTACGAGCAGTACTTC.